These 30 T cell receptor beta chains originate from one sample sequenced in a study of cytomegalovirus exposure and HLA in healthy donors. The PCR used 60 Vbeta and 13 Jbeta primers. Using immunoSEQ multiplex PCR, the repertoire was profiled, and TCRdb retains in-frame clones only, with some absent. This sample has 280,000 or so clones, with roughly 90% found just once. Sequencing used PBMCs. The receptors were sampled from a woman under 30 in good health and CMV-seronegative.

The CDR3 reads CASGRWGQDTEAFF. In DNA form, the CDR3 reads TGTGCCAGCGGCCGGTGGGGACAGGACACTGAAGCTTTCTTT. The genes are TRBV2 and TRBJ1-1; 8 nucleotides align to TRBD1. Per germline, CDR1 SNHLY and CDR2 FYNNEI. Trimming took 8 bases from V and 3 from J; bases not matched to a gene: 8. CDR3 length: 14 amino acids.

In its sample, this clone was seen once. As DNA, the CDR3 is TGTGCCAGCAGCTTACCGGGAGTATACGAGCAGTACTTC. This gives the protein CASSLPGVYEQYF. The chain links TRBV5-6 to TRBJ2-5, with a possible D match to TRBD2 (6 bases). The J call may be in error: the DNA end matches TRBJ2-7 better. The length of the CDR3 is 13 residues. Germline CDR1 is SGHDT and CDR2 is YYEEEE.

This sequence joins TRBV5-6 and TRBJ2-3, with 7 bases matching TRBD1. V dropped 4 bases and J dropped 0; count of bases not matched to a gene: 5. The CDR3 consists of 15 residues. Germline lookup yields CDR1 SGHDT and CDR2 YYEEEE. The CDR3 sequence: CASSAGTASTDTQYF. In nucleotides, the CDR3 is TGTGCCAGCAGCGCCGGGACAGCTAGCACAGATACGCAGTATTTT.

The gene calls are TRBV7-2 and TRBJ2-7, with D hard to call. Germline lookup yields CDR1 SGHTA and CDR2 FQGNSA. V gave up 5 bases and J gave up 0 bases, with 11 bases separating them. The CDR3 spans 14 residues. The CDR3 region has the DNA TGTGCCAGCAGCCTTGACAAGAGCTCCTACGAGCAGTACTTC. It is translated as CASSLDKSSYEQYF.

This clone came up once. The chain carries TRBV23-1 and TRBJ2-7; TRBD1 aligns across 12 bases. TRBV23-1 is assigned to the ORF class and has an uncertain function. This CDR3 has 21 residues. J lost 3 bases, V lost 2 bases, and 20 bases had no gene match. The CDR3 loop reads CASSQSPGGTGGDLYSYEQYF. The CDR3 DNA reads as TGCGCCAGCAGTCAAAGCCCCGGAGGGACAGGGGGCGATCTTTATAGCTACGAGCAGTACTTC.

The chain has TRBV6-1 and TRBJ2-7, with TRBD1 matching 8 bases. In germline, CDR1 is MNHNS, CDR2 SASEGT. Trimming took 7 bases from V and 6 from J; bases not matched to a gene: 14. This CDR3 comprises 15 residues. As DNA, the CDR3 is TGTGCCAGCATTGACAGGGGATCTTCTCTTGGCGAGCAGTACTTC. Protein product: CASIDRGSSLGEQYF.

This rearrangement joins TRBV5-1 to TRBJ1-5; D might be TRBD1 (6 bases). Germline V CDR1 and CDR2: SGHRS, YFSETQ. Trimming took off 4 bases at V and 4 bases at J, with 15 bases between the two ends. CDR3 length: 15 amino acids. The CDR3 bases are TGCGCCAGCAGCCTGGGGCAGGGGTTAAATCAGCCCCAGCATTTT. Translating it yields CASSLGQGLNQPQHF.

The CDR3 loop is CASSSWDNNEQFF. For the CDR3, the DNA is TGTGCCAGCAGTTCCTGGGACAACAATGAGCAGTTCTTC. The V call is TRBV6-6, the J call TRBJ2-1; D may be TRBD1 (6 bases). CDR3 length equals 13 residues. The ends were cut back, 4 bases at V and 5 bases at J, with 9 bases in the middle. Germline V lookup: CDR1 MNHNY, CDR2 SVGAGI (reference sequence).

This chain links TRBV13 with TRBJ2-5; TRBD2 is a possible D gene (6 bases). The assigned J gene may be wrong: the sequence end matches TRBJ2-7 better. Germline CDR1 reads PRHDT; CDR2 reads FYEKMQ (reference sequence). The CDR3 covers 15 residues. CDR3 sequence (DNA): TGTGCCAGCAGCTTAGGCCGCCAGGGAGGCGACGAGCAGTACTTC. Translation gives CASSLGRQGGDEQYF.

The V and J genes are TRBV29-1 and TRBJ1-1; no clear D. The CDR3 is 11 residues long. Per the germline V gene, CDR1 is SQVTM and CDR2 is ANQGSEA. Trimming took off 6 bases at V and 6 bases at J, with 11 bases between the two ends. The CDR3 nucleotides read TGCAGCGTCGTTCCAGGCGCTGAAGCTTTCTTT. It translates to CSVVPGAEAFF.

This clone was counted a single time. This sequence joins TRBV15 and TRBJ2-5; the D is unclear. The better agreement between TRBJ2-7 and the DNA end casts doubt on the J call. The CDR3 is made up of 15 amino acids. Germline V CDR1 and CDR2: LNHNV, YYDKDF (reference sequence). Here the CDR3 reads CATSTGPFDGYEQYF. The CDR3 nucleotides read TGTGCCACCAGCACAGGCCCCTTCGATGGGTACGAGCAGTACTTC.

This rearrangement joins TRBV2 to TRBJ1-2; a possible D gene is TRBD1 (6 bases). CDR3 length equals 13 residues. Trimming cost V 6 bases and J 2 bases, with 10 bases left between them. Germline loops: CDR1 SNHLY, CDR2 FYNNEI. The CDR3 region has the DNA TGTGCCAGCAGAAGAACAGGGAACTATGGCTACACCTTC. It yields the protein CASRRTGNYGYTF.

V is TRBV5-5 and J is TRBJ1-1, with 7 nucleotides matching TRBD1. Germline values: CDR1 SGHKS, CDR2 YYEKEE (reference sequence). Unmatched junction bases numbered 5, after V lost 5 bases and J lost 1 base. The length of the CDR3 is 14 residues. CDR3 amino acids: CASRTGPGNTEAFF. CDR3 DNA: TGTGCCAGCAGGACAGGGCCGGGGAACACTGAAGCTTTCTTT.

The chain employs TRBV18 and TRBJ1-1; TRBD1 matches 10 bases. The CDR3 consists of 14 residues. V was clipped by 4 bases and J by 3 bases; unmatched bases: 2. Germline V gives CDR1 KGHSH, CDR2 LQKENI. CDR3 residues: CASSLDRGDTEAFF. Here the CDR3 DNA reads TGTGCCAGCTCACTGGACAGGGGGGACACTGAAGCTTTCTTT. Looking up the rest from reference TRBV18 and TRBJ1-1 gives the full variable domain: NAGVMQNPRHLVRRRGQEARLRCSPMKGHSHVYWYRQLPEEGLKFMVYLQKENIIDESGMPKERFSAEFPKEGPSILRIQQVVRGDSAAYFCASSLDRGDTEAFFGQGTRLTVV.

V and J are TRBV19 and TRBJ1-1, with 7 bases matching TRBD1. Germline CDR1 LNHDA, CDR2 SQIVND (reference sequence). J was trimmed by 0 bases and V by 5 bases; bases with no gene match: 6. The CDR3 has 15 amino acids. CDR3 loop: CASSPQGVVNTEAFF. The DNA of the CDR3 is TGTGCCAGTAGTCCGCAGGGGGTGGTGAACACTGAAGCTTTCTTT.

CDR3 loop: CATSRPRQGRGNTIYF. The CDR3 DNA sequence: TGTGCCACCAGCAGGCCACGACAGGGGAGGGGAAACACCATATATTTT. This sequence joins TRBV15 and TRBJ1-3; the match to TRBD1 covers 8 bases. CDR3 length: 16 residues. Looked up from germline, CDR1 is LNHNV and CDR2 is YYDKDF (reference sequence). The V gene end was trimmed by 3 bases and the J gene end by 4 bases; junction bases not matched to a gene: 8.

This chain links TRBV14 with TRBJ1-6; possible D gene TRBD1, 5 bases. Trimming removed 0 bases from V and 7 bases from J, with 19 bases in between. CDR1 is SGHDN and CDR2 is FVKESK in the germline V gene. This CDR3 spans 18 amino acids. The CDR3 reads CASSQDGAGYWRNSPLHF. The CDR3 DNA is TGTGCCAGCAGCCAAGATGGGGCCGGGTATTGGCGGAATTCACCCCTCCACTTT.

The chain combines TRBV4-1 with TRBJ1-5; tentatively, D is TRBD1 (6 bases). CDR1 and CDR2 (germline): MGHRA, YSYEKL. The CDR3 has 15 residues. V was pared by 2 bases and J by 4 bases, with 12 bases between. This chain's CDR3 is CASSQHNRDNQPQHF. The CDR3, as DNA: TGCGCCAGCAGCCAACACAACAGGGATAATCAGCCCCAGCATTTT.

This clone appeared a few times. This chain links TRBV15 with TRBJ2-5; 11 bases are shared with TRBD2. This CDR3 is built from 15 residues. Trimming cost V 5 bases and J 2 bases; bases outside gene matches: 4. Germline V CDR1 and CDR2: LNHNV, YYDKDF (reference sequence). CDR3 protein: CATSRSGGVQETQYF. The CDR3 nucleotides read TGTGCCACCAGCCGTAGCGGGGGGGTTCAAGAGACCCAGTACTTC.

V is TRBV7-8 and J is TRBJ2-1; 7 nucleotides agree with TRBD2. With 3 bases clipped from V and 15 bases from J, the junction kept 5 bases outside the gene matches. The CDR3 spans 11 residues. Looked up from germline, CDR1 is SGHVS and CDR2 is FQNEAQ. CDR3 in DNA: TGTGCCAGCAGCTTCGGAAGGGAGGGGTTCTTC. It codes for CASSFGREGFF.

The V gene is TRBV19, the J gene TRBJ2-5, with D possibly matching TRBD2 (5 bases). Germline V gives CDR1 LNHDA, CDR2 SQIVND (reference sequence). The CDR3 is 14 amino acids. Trimming stripped 10 bases from V and 2 bases from J, with 17 bases between. The DNA for the CDR3 is TGTGCCACGAGCGACCCCGGGAAACAAGAGACCCAGTACTTC. Protein sequence: CATSDPGKQETQYF.

V and J are TRBV11-2 and TRBJ2-3; the D is unclear. This CDR3 has 17 residues. Germline CDR1 reads SGHAT; CDR2 reads FQNNGV. The V end was cut by 1 base, the J end by 2 bases, with 16 bases between. Written as DNA, the CDR3 is TGTGCCAGCAGCTTAGGCATGTGGTTACGGTACACAGATACGCAGTATTTT. Translating it yields CASSLGMWLRYTDTQYF.

The chain combines TRBV19 with TRBJ2-1; TRBD2 agrees at 10 bases. Germline V CDR1 and CDR2: LNHDA, SQIVND (reference sequence). The CDR3 runs 17 residues. J was trimmed by 4 bases and V by 4 bases; bases with no gene match: 10. CDR3 in DNA: TGTGCCAGTAGTAACTGGGCTAGCGGGGGACTGTACAATGAGCAGTTCTTC. Translated: CASSNWASGGLYNEQFF. The full variable domain, its missing parts supplied by reference TRBV19 and TRBJ2-1, is DGGITQSPKYLFRKEGQNVTLSCEQNLNHDAMYWYRQDPGQGLRLIYYSQIVNDFQKGDIAEGYSVSREKKESFPLTVTSAQKNPTAFYLCASSNWASGGLYNEQFFGPGTRLTVL.

This chain uses TRBV7-6 with TRBJ1-3; no clear D gene. The germline CDR1 and CDR2 sequences are SGHVS and FNYEAQ. CDR3 length equals 12 residues. Trimming shortened V by 2 bases and J by 9 bases, and 8 bases separated the two germline ends. The CDR3 loop is CASSLFAGTIYF. CDR3 in DNA: TGTGCCAGCAGCTTATTTGCGGGCACCATATATTTT.

The table lists this clone with a few counts. The J gene is TRBJ2-3, the V gene TRBV15, with D maybe TRBD2 (6 bases). Trimming stripped 1 base from V and 9 bases from J, with 14 bases between. In germline, CDR1 is LNHNV, CDR2 YYDKDF (reference sequence). The CDR3 covers 14 residues. The CDR3 sequence: CATSRGDSFPTQYF. CDR3 bases: TGTGCCACCAGCAGAGGGGACTCCTTTCCCACGCAGTATTTT.

The table lists this clone with a few counts. The V gene is TRBV12-5, the J gene TRBJ1-2; D gene unclear. The CDR3 spans 12 residues. Germline V gene data show CDR1 as LGHNT and CDR2 as FRNRAP. V was cut by 0 bases and J by 4 bases, with 3 bases left in between. The CDR3 loop reads CASGLVRYGYTF. CDR3 DNA sequence: TGTGCTAGTGGTTTGGTCCGCTATGGCTACACCTTC.

The genes are TRBV9 and TRBJ1-2, with a possible D match to TRBD1 (5 bases). The CDR3 spans 15 residues. Trimming pared 0 bases from V and 5 bases from J, leaving 14 bases between. Germline-derived CDR1 and CDR2 are SGDLS and YYNGEE. Here the CDR3 DNA reads TGTGCCAGCAGCGTAGCGGGGGAACCCGCTTATGGCTACACCTTC. It encodes CASSVAGEPAYGYTF.

This clone appeared once. V usage is TRBV9 and J usage is TRBJ2-3; 11 bases match TRBD2. J lost 7 bases, V lost 2 bases, and 12 bases had no gene match. CDR1 is SGDLS, CDR2 YYNGEE, per germline. This CDR3 region has 17 residues. CDR3 in DNA: TGTGCCAGCAGCGTTCGTAGCGGGGGGGCCGATGGAAATACGCAGTATTTT. Its protein product is CASSVRSGGADGNTQYF.

The CDR3 here is CASSPNSGGVSSYEQYF. The CDR3 DNA follows: TGTGCCAGCAGCCCCAATAGCGGGGGGGTTAGCTCCTACGAGCAGTACTTC. The chain couples TRBV4-2 to TRBJ2-7; 11 bases fit TRBD2. CDR3 size: 17 residues. With V trimmed by 4 bases and J by 0 bases, 8 bases remained unmatched. Per the germline V gene, CDR1 is LGHNA and CDR2 is YNFKEQ.

The chain employs TRBV7-6 and TRBJ1-4; D uncertain. Trimming removed 1 base from V and 4 bases from J, with 7 bases in between. This CDR3 is 14 amino acids long. CDR1 is SGHVS and CDR2 is FNYEAQ in the germline V gene. The CDR3 DNA reads TGTGCCAGCAGCTTAGGCGGGTTTAATGAAAAACTGTTTTTT. Protein product: CASSLGGFNEKLFF.